The rows below give T cell receptor beta chains drawn from one sample of a study of cytomegalovirus exposure and HLA in healthy donors. Some clones are missing from TCRdb's copy, which holds only in-frame ones; the method was immunoSEQ multiplex PCR. The profile shows 75,000 to 80,000 clones, over 70% of them singletons. The sequencing sample was made of PBMCs. The receptors here all came from a man aged 35-49 years in good health and CMV-seronegative. CDR3s include the opening cysteine and the closing phenylalanine or tryptophan. D genes are given only for firm matches. Clone size, where shown, is once, few, many, or a class for clones that have expanded.

>-|TRBJ2-7|-|TRBV4-1
CASSQGGVRNPYEQYF
>TRBD2|TRBJ2-1|-|TRBV2
CASSGFGTSGSNEQFF
>-|-|few|TRBV19
CASSHRGGGGEQYF
>-|TRBJ2-3|few|TRBV7-8
CASSSVAGSWDTQYF
>-|TRBJ2-2|once|TRBV21-1
CASSSTGTKPTSGRGTGELFF
>-|TRBJ1-4|-|TRBV6-5
CASRWGRGNEKLFF
>TRBD1|TRBJ2-7|-|TRBV27
CASSLGQGGEQYF
>-|TRBJ2-7|-|TRBV5-1
CASLGPGDEQYF
>TRBD1|TRBJ2-3|-|TRBV11-2
CASSTMTGGGSDTQYF
>-|TRBJ2-7|-|TRBV6-6
CASSRTVTAYEQYF
>TRBD2|TRBJ2-7|-|TRBV27
CASSLERGSSYEQYF
>-|TRBJ1-1|-|TRBV11-2
CASSLGRIEAFF
>TRBD1|TRBJ2-3|once|TRBV5-1
CASSWEGQGAQTQYF
>-|TRBJ1-5|-|TRBV19
CASSSLRTASGNQPQHF
>TRBD1|TRBJ1-6|few|TRBV6-4
CASSDSTGDNSPLHF
>TRBD2|TRBJ2-1|-|TRBV7-3
CASSPGAGGPSPYNEQFF
>TRBD1|TRBJ1-2|-|TRBV29-1
CGVERDSRYGYTF
>-|TRBJ2-7|once|TRBV7-8
CASSLLRSTYEQYF
>TRBD1|TRBJ1-2|-|TRBV19
CASSIGDEGADGYTF
>TRBD1|TRBJ2-6|few|TRBV27
CASSPLPGTGGAGANGLTF
>TRBD2|TRBJ2-1|-|TRBV6-4
CASSETGGDFYEQFF
>TRBD2|TRBJ2-7|-|TRBV19
CASSTSGTTIMSSYEQYF
>-|TRBJ2-6|-|TRBV5-1
CASSLRASGANVLTF
>-|TRBJ2-2|-|TRBV19
CASSLGGGELFF
>TRBD1|TRBJ1-5|-|TRBV2
CASRGTGGVLVGPQHF
>TRBD2|TRBJ2-1|-|TRBV28
CASSHGTSALRQFF
>TRBD1|TRBJ1-5|-|TRBV18
CASSLGRGPQPVNQPQHF
>-|TRBJ2-7|-|TRBV28
CAILPGVPPWGPEEYEQYF
>TRBD2|TRBJ2-7|-|TRBV6-1
CASRVASGPIYEQYF
>-|TRBJ2-6|-|TRBV7-2
CASSLGGGGANVLTF
>-|TRBJ2-1|-|TRBV27
CASSLSIVNEQFF
>TRBD2|TRBJ2-5|few|TRBV19
CASNSGGGSGTQYF
>TRBD2|TRBJ2-7|-|TRBV4-1
CASDPGREGNYEQYF
>-|TRBJ1-2|-|TRBV28
CASSSGANYGYTF
>TRBD2|TRBJ2-3|-|TRBV4-2
CASSQSAGVSTDTQYF
>-|TRBJ2-7|-|TRBV13
CASSSGGRIYEQYF
>TRBD1|TRBJ2-3|-|TRBV7-9
CASSLVSGTVLTDTQYF
>TRBD1|TRBJ2-7|-|TRBV5-1
CASSFIQGAYEQYF
>-|TRBJ2-1|few|TRBV6-5
CASSYSKPSSYNEQFF
>TRBD2|TRBJ2-7|-|TRBV14
CASSQLAGAGSYEQYF
>-|TRBJ1-1|-|TRBV11-2
CASSLGQGHEAFF
>-|TRBJ2-3|-|TRBV28
CASQGPTDTQYF
>TRBD1|TRBJ2-6|-|TRBV19
CASGQGPGANGLTF
>-|TRBJ2-5|-|TRBV28
CASSYPLSFGETQYF
>TRBD1|TRBJ1-5|few|TRBV19
CASRRDSVFDSNQPQHF
>-|TRBJ2-5|-|TRBV7-9
CSSSLDTTETQYF